These 16 T cell receptor beta chains were all obtained from the same sample, sequenced in a study of blood T cell repertoires in COVID-19. Profiling relied on immunoSEQ multiplex PCR, and the TCRdb table lists in-frame clones only, not all of them. The repertoire holds 150,000 to 200,000 clones, with about 85% as singletons. Material: peripheral blood. Receptor source: a man aged 60 to 75 who had recovered from COVID-19.

The V and J genes are TRBV27 and TRBJ1-6, with D possibly matching TRBD1 (6 bases). The CDR3 is 14 residues long. Germline V gene data show CDR1 as MNHEY and CDR2 as SMNVEV (reference sequence). The ends were cut back, 5 bases at V and 9 bases at J, with 14 bases in the middle. CDR3 region: CASSTDRYLSPLHF. The CDR3 nucleotides are TGTGCCAGCAGTACTGACAGGTATCTTTCACCCCTCCACTTT.

The chain joins TRBV5-6 to TRBJ1-3, with D perhaps matching TRBD1 (5 bases). V lost 0 bases to trimming and J lost 5 bases, with 9 bases between them. This CDR3 is built from 14 residues. The germline V gene has CDR1 SGHDT and CDR2 YYEEEE. The CDR3 spells CASSLGRGRNTIYF. The DNA of the CDR3 is TGTGCCAGCAGCTTGGGAAGGGGCCGAAACACCATATATTTT. The full variable domain, in which reference TRBV5-6 and TRBJ1-3 provide the parts outside the CDR3, is DAGVTQSPTHLIKTRGQQVTLRCSPKSGHDTVSWYQQALGQGPQFIFQYYEEEERQRGNFPDRFSGHQFPNYSSELNVNALLLGDSALYLCASSLGRGRNTIYFGEGSWLTVV.

V usage is TRBV19 and J usage is TRBJ2-1; TRBD2 matches 8 bases. V dropped 5 bases and J dropped 2; count of bases not matched to a gene: 5. Germline loops: CDR1 LNHDA, CDR2 SQIVND (reference sequence). The CDR3 has 15 residues. This chain's CDR3 is CASSATGGAYNEQFF. The CDR3 DNA follows: TGTGCCAGTAGTGCCACGGGGGGGGCCTACAATGAGCAGTTCTTC.

The gene calls are TRBV29-1 and TRBJ1-2; no reliable D call. Trimming pared 6 bases from V and 0 bases from J, leaving 14 bases between. The CDR3 contains 14 residues. The germline V gene encodes CDR1 SQVTM and CDR2 ANQGSEA. The CDR3 DNA reads TGCAGCGTCCCAGACACCACAGCTAACTATGGCTACACCTTC. This codes for CSVPDTTANYGYTF. The variable domain in full, with the rest retrieved from reference TRBV29-1 and TRBJ1-2, is SAVISQKPSRDICQRGTSLTIQCQVDSQVTMMFWYRQQPGQSLTLIATANQGSEATYESGFVIDKFPISRPNLTFSTLTVSNMSPEDSSIYLCSVPDTTANYGYTFGSGTRLTVV.

This clone has only a few counts. This chain connects TRBV30 to TRBJ1-4; D uncertain. V lost 2 bases, J lost 0 bases, and 7 bases lay in between. This CDR3 is 14 amino acids long. Germline loops: CDR1 GTSNPN, CDR2 SVGIG (reference sequence). The CDR3 bases are TGTGCCTGGAGTTCCGGGGCAACTAATGAAAAACTGTTTTTT. It is translated as CAWSSGATNEKLFF. Full variable domain (rest looked up from reference TRBV30 and TRBJ1-4): SQTIHQWPATLVQPVGSPLSLECTVEGTSNPNLYWYRQAAGRGLQLLFYSVGIGQISSEVPQNLSASRPQDRQFILSSKKLLLSDSGFYLCAWSSGATNEKLFFGSGTQLSVL.

This clone was seen once. This chain connects TRBV7-3 to TRBJ2-6, with 7 bases identical to TRBD1. Losses at the gene ends were 4 bases for V and 2 bases for J; bases not matched to a gene: 5. This CDR3 spans 16 amino acids. Germline CDR1 reads SGHTA; CDR2 reads FQGTGA. The CDR3 reads CASSSTGLPGANVLTF. Written as DNA, the CDR3 is TGTGCCAGCAGCTCGACAGGGTTGCCTGGGGCCAACGTCCTGACTTTC. Variable domain in full (rest from reference TRBV7-3 and TRBJ2-6): GAGVSQTPSNKVTEKGKYVELRCDPISGHTALYWYRQSLGQGPEFLIYFQGTGAADDSGLPNDRFFAVRPEGSVSTLKIQRTERGDSAVYLCASSSTGLPGANVLTFGAGSRLTVL.

The rearrangement joins TRBV7-9 to TRBJ2-1; TRBD1 aligns across 10 bases. From germline, CDR1 is SEHNR and CDR2 FQNEAQ (reference sequence). CDR3 size: 17 residues. After removal of 3 bases from V and 7 bases from J, the junction contained 12 bases not matched to a gene. In DNA, the CDR3 is TGTGCCAGCAGCTTTAGCTGGCGTGCGGGACAGGGGAATGAGCAGTTCTTC. Translation: CASSFSWRAGQGNEQFF.

This CDR3 reads CASSGSGGGDLVQYF. As DNA, the CDR3 is TGTGCCAGCAGCGGTAGCGGGGGGGGCGACTTGGTTCAGTACTTC. V is TRBV7-2 and J is TRBJ2-4; the match to TRBD2 covers 11 bases. V lost 5 bases, J lost 11 bases, and 11 bases stayed unmatched. Germline CDR1 SGHTA, CDR2 FQGNSA. The length of the CDR3 is 15 residues.

The chain combines TRBV19 with TRBJ1-5, with D maybe TRBD1 (6 bases). The ends were cut back, 5 bases at V and 2 bases at J, with 10 bases in the middle. CDR1 is LNHDA, CDR2 SQIVND, per germline (reference sequence). This CDR3 comprises 14 residues. The DNA for the CDR3 is TGTGCCAGTAGTCAACAGGGAGGCAATCAGCCCCAGCATTTT. The encoded protein is CASSQQGGNQPQHF.

CDR3 sequence (DNA): TGTGCCAGCAGTCTTCAGGCCGGCTACACCTTC. This translates into CASSLQAGYTF. The chain combines TRBV12-3 or TRBV12-4 with TRBJ1-2; the D is unclear. Trimming removed 5 bases at V and 8 bases at J, with 9 bases between. This CDR3 region has 11 residues.

The V call is TRBV11-2, the J call TRBJ1-4; D unclear. This CDR3 comprises 16 residues. Germline loops: CDR1 SGHAT, CDR2 FQNNGV. V lost 0 bases and J lost 6, with 14 bases in between. The CDR3 loop reads CASSLDYAQRDEKLFF. The CDR3 nucleotides read TGTGCCAGCAGCTTAGATTACGCCCAGAGGGATGAAAAACTGTTTTTT.

The rearrangement joins TRBV27 to TRBJ2-1, with D unresolved. Germline CDR1 is MNHEY and CDR2 is SMNVEV (reference sequence). CDR3 length: 14 residues. Trimming removed 2 bases at V and 3 bases at J, with 8 bases between. CDR3 sequence (DNA): TGTGCCAGCAGTTTAAACAGAGTCTACAATGAGCAGTTCTTC. It is translated as CASSLNRVYNEQFF.

V is TRBV7-9 and J is TRBJ1-6; D is unresolved. Germline lookup yields CDR1 SEHNR and CDR2 FQNEAQ (reference sequence). The CDR3 loop spans 14 amino acids. V was pared by 5 bases and J by 7 bases, with 12 bases between. The CDR3 nucleotides read TGTGCCAGCAGCCCTCCGTCCCTAAATTCACCCCTCCACTTT. Translated, it gives CASSPPSLNSPLHF.

The chain employs TRBV10-3 and TRBJ1-3, with unresolved D. Germline V gene lookup returns CDR1 ENHRY and CDR2 SYGVKD. The CDR3 is 13 amino acids. V was cut by 7 bases and J by 3 bases, with 10 bases left in between. The CDR3 reads CAITGSDGNTIYF. In DNA form, the CDR3 reads TGTGCCATCACCGGGTCAGATGGAAACACCATATATTTT.

The J gene is TRBJ1-2, the V gene TRBV19, with D possibly TRBD1 on 5 matching bases. Germline assignment: CDR1 LNHDA and CDR2 SQIVND (reference sequence). V gave up 7 bases and J gave up 14 bases, with 20 bases separating them. The CDR3 has 12 amino acids. This CDR3 is CASKGQDLLSTF. In DNA, the CDR3 is TGTGCCAGTAAGGGGCAGGATCTCCTGAGTACCTTC.

The chain employs TRBV14 and TRBJ1-3; D is ambiguous. The V gene lost 3 bases and the J gene lost 3 bases, with 12 bases spanning the gap. This CDR3 has 15 amino acids. Germline lookup yields CDR1 SGHDN and CDR2 FVKESK. CDR3 protein: CASSQNTRSGNTIYF. The CDR3 DNA reads TGTGCCAGCAGCCAGAACACGAGGAGTGGAAACACCATATATTTT.